Listed here are 31 T cell receptor beta chains from one sample, sequenced in a study of metastatic and nonmetastatic thyroid tumors. TCRdb re-clonotyped the PCR reads through MiXCR. The sample has about 20,000 clones, 15% to 18% seen once; the top ten hold about 40%. Thyroid surgery had not been preceded by any treatment in any patient. The source material was blood. The receptor set was obtained from a female donor with papillary thyroid cancer or a benign thyroid nodule (not recorded which). Some clones in this sample may be carry-over from other donors' samples.

This clone was found many times. This chain connects TRBV5-1 to TRBJ2-7; D may be TRBD1 or TRBD2 (6 bases each). The CDR3 loop spans 14 amino acids. The germline V gene encodes CDR1 SGHRS and CDR2 YFSETQ. The germline V and J ends were trimmed by 3 bases and 1 base, with 11 bases remaining between them. DNA for the CDR3: TGCGCCAGCAGCTCCCAGGGGACTTCCTACGAGCAGTACTTC. Its protein is CASSSQGTSYEQYF. Combining the CDR3 with reference TRBV5-1 and TRBJ2-7 gives the whole variable domain KAGVTQTPRYLIKTRGQQVTLSCSPISGHRSVSWYQQTPGQGLQFLFEYFSETQRNKGNFPGRFSGRQFSNSRSEMNVSTLELGDSALYLCASSSQGTSYEQYFGPGTRLTVT.

This clone was found many times. This chain uses TRBV20-1 with TRBJ1-5; D is unresolved. V lost 3 bases and J 3 bases, leaving 9 bases between the germline ends. Germline CDR1 reads DFQATT; CDR2 reads SNEGSKA (reference sequence). The CDR3 is 13 residues long. In DNA form, the CDR3 reads TGCAGTGCTAGCGGTCGTTTCAATCAGCCCCAGCATTTT. As protein: CSASGRFNQPQHF.

The sample holds many counts of this clone. This chain joins TRBV11-2 and TRBJ2-3, with TRBD2 identical over 7 bases. Germline trimming cut 1 base from V and 5 bases from J; bases unmatched to any gene: 3. CDR1 is SGHAT and CDR2 is FQNNGV in the germline V gene. The CDR3 is made up of 14 amino acids. The CDR3 loop reads CASSLGWGGDTQYF. CDR3 DNA sequence: TGTGCCAGCAGCTTAGGCTGGGGGGGAGATACGCAGTATTTT.

This clone was observed at least ten times. The V call is TRBV7-9, the J call TRBJ1-1; D unresolved. The CDR3 spans 13 residues. Germline CDR1 reads SEHNR; CDR2 reads FQNEAQ (reference sequence). V lost 2 bases and J lost 7, with 11 bases in between. The CDR3 region is CASSLFQADEAFF. DNA for the CDR3: TGTGCCAGCAGCTTATTTCAGGCTGATGAAGCTTTCTTT.

This clone has ten or more counts. At one end, the junction sequence differs from germline, possibly due to a read error. The J gene is TRBJ2-2, the V gene TRBV19; 10 bases are a match to TRBD1. CDR3 length: 18 amino acids. The germline gives CDR1 LNHDA, CDR2 SQIVND (reference sequence). The CDR3, as DNA: TGTGCCAATAGTATCAGGGACAGGGGACCCCCGAGCACCGGGGAGCTGTTTTTT. Amino acids: CANSIRDRGPPSTGELFF. Using reference TRBV19 and TRBJ2-2 for the parts outside the CDR3, the full variable domain is DGGITQSPKYLFRKEGQNVTLSCEQNLNHDAMYWYRQDPGQGLRLIYYSQIVNDFQKGDIAEGYSVSREKKESFPLTVTSAQKNPTAFYLCANSIRDRGPPSTGELFFGEGSRLTVL.

This chain joins TRBV5-8 and TRBJ1-1, with unresolved D. Germline V lookup: CDR1 SGHTS, CDR2 YDEGEE. V was clipped by 7 bases and J by 5 bases, with 18 bases between them. The CDR3 consists of 14 residues. The CDR3 sequence: CASQDVGVRTEAFF. The CDR3 DNA sequence: TGTGCCAGCCAGGACGTTGGGGTGCGAACTGAAGCTTTCTTT.

The chain employs TRBV20-1 and TRBJ1-1; tentative D call: TRBD1 (6 bases). This CDR3 region has 14 residues. Germline CDR1 is DFQATT and CDR2 is SNEGSKA (reference sequence). The V and J ends lost 3 bases and 0 bases respectively, with 11 bases between them. The CDR3 here is CSASQGFMNTEAFF. The CDR3 DNA reads as TGCAGTGCTAGTCAGGGGTTCATGAACACTGAAGCTTTCTTT.

V and J are TRBV4-1 and TRBJ2-1; TRBD1 or TRBD2 may be the D gene (6 bases each). The V and J ends lost 1 base and 2 bases respectively, with 12 bases between them. CDR3 size: 16 residues. Germline V gene data show CDR1 as MGHRA and CDR2 as YSYEKL. In nucleotides, the CDR3 is TGCGCCAGCAGCCAAGGAGAGGGGGGCACCTACAATGAGCAGTTCTTC. Its protein product is CASSQGEGGTYNEQFF.

This clone was found many times. A much larger clone differs from this one at a single base, so this may be a read error. The rearrangement links TRBV6-1 to TRBJ1-5; D is uncertain. The CDR3 runs 14 residues. V lost 10 bases and J 0 bases, leaving 13 bases between the germline ends. From germline, CDR1 is MNHNS and CDR2 SASEGT. In nucleotides, the CDR3 is TGTGCCAACATGGCCAACCTTAGCAATCAGCCCCAGCATTTT. Translating it yields CANMANLSNQPQHF.

At least ten counts were recorded for this clone. Other DNA sequences in this specimen translate into the identical CDR3. V usage is TRBV28 and J usage is TRBJ2-5, with unresolved D. The CDR3 consists of 14 residues. Germline V CDR1 and CDR2: MDHEN, SYDVKM. V lost 5 bases, J lost 2 bases, and 12 bases lay in between. The CDR3 DNA reads TGTGCCAGCAGTCCCCGTCCTGGACAAGAGACCCAGTACTTC. Translating it yields CASSPRPGQETQYF.

This clone was counted ten times or more. The chain uses TRBV11-2 and TRBJ2-1, with D unclear. The CDR3 consists of 16 residues. Between the trimmed V and J ends, which lost 0 bases and 1 base, there was a span of 10 bases. Germline CDR1 is SGHAT and CDR2 is FQNNGV. The CDR3 coding sequence is TGTGCCAGCAGCTTAGAAGCAACTGCATCCTACAATGAGCAGTTCTTC. The encoded protein is CASSLEATASYNEQFF.

This clone was recorded at least ten times. The chain links TRBV24-1 to TRBJ1-4; D possibly corresponds to TRBD1 (5 bases). The CDR3 covers 17 residues. Trimming left V 8 bases short and J 4 bases short, with 22 bases between. Per the germline V gene, CDR1 is KGHDR and CDR2 is SFDVKD. The CDR3 region has the DNA TGTGCCACCACCGGGACCTTAAGCCCTGAATTTAATGAAAAACTGTTTTTT. Its translation is CATTGTLSPEFNEKLFF.

This clone appeared many times. Given a much more abundant clone one base away, this may be a read error. This chain uses TRBV28 with TRBJ2-1; TRBD2 matches 8 bases. J lost 4 bases, V lost 6 bases, and 11 bases had no gene match. Germline values: CDR1 MDHEN, CDR2 SYDVKM. The CDR3 runs 16 residues. The CDR3 DNA sequence: TGTGCCAGCAGAATGCGACTAACGGGGGGGTACAATGAGCAGTTCTTC. As protein: CASRMRLTGGYNEQFF.

The chain employs TRBV12-3 or TRBV12-4 and TRBJ1-2; unclear D gene. The CDR3 has 15 amino acids. V lost 7 bases to trimming and J lost 1 base, with 16 bases between them. CDR3 residues: CASKAQGALNYGYTF. DNA of the CDR3: TGTGCCAGCAAAGCCCAAGGAGCGCTTAACTATGGCTACACCTTC.

In its sample, this clone was seen many times. The chain has TRBV9 and TRBJ1-4, with TRBD1 matching over 8 bases. This CDR3 comprises 17 residues. From germline, CDR1 is SGDLS and CDR2 YYNGEE. Unmatched junction bases numbered 12, after V lost 3 bases and J lost 5 bases. CDR3 region: CASSAGQGDDRNEKLFF. The CDR3 coding sequence is TGTGCCAGCAGCGCCGGACAGGGAGATGATAGAAATGAAAAACTGTTTTTT.

There are many counts of this clone. The chain combines TRBV20-1 with TRBJ2-3; D is tentatively TRBD1 or TRBD2 (5 bases each). V lost 5 bases, J lost 2 bases, and 11 bases lay in between. Germline-derived CDR1 and CDR2 are DFQATT and SNEGSKA (reference sequence). This CDR3 contains 13 residues. This chain's CDR3 is CSAEGTNTDTQYF. The CDR3 nucleotides are TGCAGTGCTGAAGGGACCAACACAGATACGCAGTATTTT.

This clone was seen many times. DNA for the CDR3: TGTGCCAGCAGCTTGAGAGAGTTGGAAGATACGCAGTATTTT. Protein product: CASSLRELEDTQYF. This sequence joins TRBV5-5 and TRBJ2-3; D is ambiguous. This CDR3 region has 14 residues. V gave up 1 base and J gave up 5 bases, with 11 bases separating them. CDR1 is SGHKS and CDR2 is YYEKEE in the germline V gene (reference sequence).

Ten or more counts support this clone. The CDR3 coding sequence is TGTGCCTGGACCCGAGGCGGGGCTAGCACAGATACGCAGTATTTT. It is translated as CAWTRGGASTDTQYF. This chain uses TRBV30 with TRBJ2-3; a possible D gene is TRBD2 (6 bases). The CDR3 runs to 15 residues. V lost 4 bases and J lost 0, with 14 bases in between. Per germline, CDR1 GTSNPN and CDR2 SVGIG (reference sequence).

This clone has more than one count but fewer than ten. This could be a read error, since a much larger clone is one nucleotide away. The CDR3: CAISERSNSPLHF. Here the CDR3 DNA reads TGTGCCATCAGTGAGCGAAGTAATTCACCCCTCCACTTT. The rearrangement joins TRBV10-3 to TRBJ1-6; D gene unclear. Trimming took 2 bases from V and 6 from J, leaving 5 bases between them. There are 13 residues in the CDR3. The V gene's germline CDR1 is ENHRY and CDR2 SYGVKD.

The chain recombines TRBV20-1 with TRBJ2-1; tentatively, D is TRBD2 (7 bases). The germline V and J ends were trimmed by 3 bases and 2 bases, with 14 bases remaining between them. The CDR3 has 15 amino acids. CDR1 and CDR2 from the germline V gene are DFQATT and SNEGSKA (reference sequence). This chain's CDR3 is CSASGTRGPYNEQFF. The CDR3 nucleotides are TGCAGTGCTAGCGGTACGCGGGGGCCCTACAATGAGCAGTTCTTC.

This clone was seen many times. The chain has TRBV28 and TRBJ2-2; D is possibly TRBD1 (5 bases). Germline CDR1 reads MDHEN; CDR2 reads SYDVKM. The germline V and J ends were trimmed by 4 bases and 0 bases, with 9 bases remaining between them. There are 15 residues in the CDR3. The CDR3 sequence: CASSWTLPNTGELFF. The CDR3 bases are TGTGCCAGCAGTTGGACACTCCCGAACACCGGGGAGCTGTTTTTT. Based on the CDR3 plus reference TRBV28 and TRBJ2-2, the full variable domain is DVKVTQSSRYLVKRTGEKVFLECVQDMDHENMFWYRQDPGLGLRLIYFSYDVKMKEKGDIPEGYSVSREKKERFSLILESASTNQTSMYLCASSWTLPNTGELFFGEGSRLTVL.

There are many counts of this clone. The rearrangement uses TRBV29-1 and TRBJ1-2; 7 positions agree with TRBD1. The germline gives CDR1 SQVTM, CDR2 ANQGSEA. J lost 4 bases, V lost 5 bases, and 7 bases had no gene match. The length of the CDR3 is 13 residues. CDR3 bases: TGCAGCGTTCGCGAGGGGGCGAGCTATGGCTACACCTTC. It codes for CSVREGASYGYTF.

This clone was seen many times. The chain couples TRBV20-1 to TRBJ1-1; D possibly corresponds to TRBD1 (6 bases). V dropped 6 bases and J dropped 6 bases, with 26 bases sitting between them. CDR1 is DFQATT, CDR2 SNEGSKA, per germline (reference sequence). CDR3 size: 16 residues. In nucleotides, the CDR3 is TGCAGTGCCGAAAGGCCAATACAGGGCCGGGTCGCTGAAGCTTTCTTT. Translated, it gives CSAERPIQGRVAEAFF.

This clone is termed medium-sized (0.01 to 0.1%). V usage is TRBV13 and J usage is TRBJ2-7, with TRBD1 matching 9 bases. The length of the CDR3 is 14 residues. J lost 5 bases, V lost 8 bases, and 10 bases had no gene match. Germline lookup yields CDR1 PRHDT and CDR2 FYEKMQ (reference sequence). Here the CDR3 reads CASGSRTGEDEQYF. CDR3 nucleotides: TGTGCCAGCGGATCCCGGACAGGGGAGGACGAGCAGTACTTC. Supplemented by reference TRBV13 and TRBJ2-7, the full variable domain reads AAGVIQSPRHLIKEKRETATLKCYPIPRHDTVYWYQQGPGQDPQFLISFYEKMQSDKGSIPDRFSAQQFSDYHSELNMSSLELGDSALYFCASGSRTGEDEQYFGPGTRLTVT.

The chain employs TRBV30 and TRBJ1-2, with D perhaps matching TRBD1 (6 bases). The ends were cut back, 5 bases at V and 4 bases at J, with 17 bases in the middle. The CDR3 length is 14 residues. Germline CDR1 is GTSNPN and CDR2 is SVGIG (reference sequence). The CDR3 region has the DNA TGTGCCTGGGTAAACAGGGAATTAAGCTATGGCTACACCTTC. Translating it yields CAWVNRELSYGYTF.

In its sample, this clone ranks as medium-sized. This chain joins TRBV6-1 and TRBJ2-5; tentatively, D is TRBD1 (6 bases). Per the germline V gene, CDR1 is MNHNS and CDR2 is SASEGT. The CDR3 has 15 residues. Trimming left V 4 bases short and J 1 base short, with 13 bases between. The CDR3 DNA is TGTGCCAGCAGTGGTATTAGGGACATCCAAGAGACCCAGTACTTC. Its protein product is CASSGIRDIQETQYF.

Ten or more counts support this clone. This rearrangement joins TRBV24-1 to TRBJ2-1, with D unresolved. Trimming removed 2 bases from V and 0 bases from J, with 10 bases in between. Germline values: CDR1 KGHDR, CDR2 SFDVKD. This CDR3 comprises 16 residues. Here the CDR3 DNA reads TGTGCCACCAGTGATTCTCTGGGAAGCTCCTACAATGAGCAGTTCTTC. Translation: CATSDSLGSSYNEQFF.

This clone was seen many times. The genes are TRBV5-1 and TRBJ2-1; no clear D. Germline CDR1 is SGHRS and CDR2 is YFSETQ. V was cut by 0 bases and J by 4 bases, with 11 bases left in between. The CDR3 extends over 15 amino acids. The CDR3 is CASSLGSAVYNEQFF. DNA of the CDR3: TGCGCCAGCAGCTTGGGATCGGCAGTTTACAATGAGCAGTTCTTC.

The rearrangement uses TRBV20-1 and TRBJ2-1, with D perhaps TRBD2 (5 bases). Germline V gives CDR1 DFQATT, CDR2 SNEGSKA (reference sequence). V was pared by 3 bases and J by 4 bases, with 16 bases between. The CDR3 is 15 residues long. This chain's CDR3 is CSASPAGGGYNEQFF. The CDR3 nucleotides read TGCAGTGCTAGTCCGGCCGGAGGAGGATACAATGAGCAGTTCTTC.

This clone was seen at least ten times. CDR3 sequence reads: CASSFDRVEKLFF. The CDR3 DNA reads TGTGCCAGCAGTTTCGACCGAGTTGAAAAACTGTTTTTT. The chain employs TRBV12-3 or TRBV12-4 and TRBJ1-4; D is unresolved. Trimming pared 3 bases from V and 7 bases from J, leaving 9 bases between. This CDR3 has 13 residues.

This clone was seen many times. The chain carries TRBV30 and TRBJ1-1, with TRBD1 identical over 9 bases. This CDR3 has 13 amino acids. In germline, CDR1 is GTSNPN, CDR2 SVGIG (reference sequence). The trim removed 2 bases at V and 5 bases at J, leaving 3 bases unmatched. The CDR3 sequence: CAWSTTGGTEAFF. CDR3 bases: TGTGCCTGGAGTACGACAGGGGGGACTGAAGCTTTCTTT. Supplemented by reference TRBV30 and TRBJ1-1, the full variable domain reads SQTIHQWPATLVQPVGSPLSLECTVEGTSNPNLYWYRQAAGRGLQLLFYSVGIGQISSEVPQNLSASRPQDRQFILSSKKLLLSDSGFYLCAWSTTGGTEAFFGQGTRLTVV.